Listed here are 20 T cell receptor beta chains from one sample, sequenced in a study of T cell responses to AZD1222 COVID-19 vaccine. The repertoire was sequenced with immunoSEQ multiplex PCR; TCRdb's copy has only in-frame clones and lacks some. The sample holds fewer than 120,000 clones, 70% to 90% seen once. Sequenced material: peripheral blood, taken 28 days after the second AZD1222 dose. The source of these receptors is an adult who received the AZD1222 COVID-19 vaccine.

This clone was found once. The chain is built from TRBV6-5 and TRBJ1-2, with D possibly being TRBD1 (6 bases). CDR1 and CDR2 (germline): MNHEY, SVGAGI. The CDR3 spans 14 residues. V gave up 6 bases and J gave up 5 bases, with 16 bases separating them. The CDR3 DNA is TGTGCCAGCAGCGAGGGGGTTAGGGGATATGGCTACACCTTC. Its translation is CASSEGVRGYGYTF.

The sample holds one count of this clone. V gene TRBV10-2 combines with J gene TRBJ2-3; a possible D gene is TRBD2 (6 bases). Trimming removed 3 bases from V and 4 bases from J, with 8 bases in between. Per germline, CDR1 WSHSY and CDR2 SAAADI. The CDR3 sequence is 13 residues long. In DNA, the CDR3 is TGCGCCAGCAGTGACGGGAGCCCAGATACGCAGTATTTT. Translation: CASSDGSPDTQYF.

This CDR3 reads CASSQGGGNNQPQHF. CDR3 nucleotides: TGTGCCAGCAGCCAAGGAGGGGGAAACAATCAGCCCCAGCATTTT. The chain joins TRBV3-1 (or the pseudogene TRBV3-2) to TRBJ1-5; D is perhaps TRBD1 (6 bases). V lost 1 base and J lost 3, with 10 bases in between. This CDR3 region has 15 residues. Germline V gives CDR1 LGHDT, CDR2 YNNKEL (reference sequence).

The rearrangement links TRBV2 to TRBJ2-5; unclear D gene. CDR3 size: 11 residues. From germline, CDR1 is SNHLY and CDR2 FYNNEI. V lost 8 bases, J lost 1 base, and 5 bases lay in between. The CDR3 DNA is TGTGCCAGCTCGTTCCAAGAGACCCAGTACTTC. This gives the protein CASSFQETQYF.

The chain joins TRBV5-1 to TRBJ1-2; no clear D. The germline gives CDR1 SGHRS, CDR2 YFSETQ. This CDR3 contains 14 residues. Trimming took 4 bases from V and 4 from J, leaving 14 bases between them. In DNA, the CDR3 is TGCGCCAGCAGCACCACGACCTCCTCCTATGGCTACACCTTC. It codes for CASSTTTSSYGYTF.

The CDR3 sequence is CASSFGPGLNQPQHF. The CDR3 coding sequence is TGTGCCAGCAGCTTTGGTCCAGGGTTAAATCAGCCCCAGCATTTT. The J gene is TRBJ1-5, the V gene TRBV11-2; a weak D match, TRBD1 (5 bases). The CDR3 runs 15 residues. Germline V gene lookup returns CDR1 SGHAT and CDR2 FQNNGV. V was clipped by 3 bases and J by 4 bases, with 13 bases between them.

The CDR3 sequence is CASTYGTVNEKLFF. The CDR3 DNA is TGTGCCAGCACCTACGGGACAGTTAATGAAAAACTGTTTTTT. The chain carries TRBV6-5 and TRBJ1-4; the match to TRBD1 covers 7 bases. Unmatched junction bases numbered 6, after V lost 7 bases and J lost 4 bases. The CDR3 is 14 amino acids. In germline, CDR1 is MNHEY, CDR2 SVGAGI.

The gene calls are TRBV19 and TRBJ2-2; D could derive from TRBD1 or TRBD2 (6 bases each). Germline V lookup: CDR1 LNHDA, CDR2 SQIVND (reference sequence). The length of the CDR3 is 15 residues. V shed 3 bases and J shed 2 bases, with 10 bases lying between them. In DNA form, the CDR3 reads TGTGCCAGTAGTATCAGGGGACTTAACACCGGGGAGCTGTTTTTT. Protein: CASSIRGLNTGELFF.

This rearrangement joins TRBV7-2 to TRBJ1-6; D might be TRBD1 (5 bases). This CDR3 spans 14 amino acids. Trimming stripped 2 bases from V and 6 bases from J, with 8 bases between. CDR1 SGHTA and CDR2 FQGNSA come from the germline V gene. The CDR3 sequence is CASSLMTVNSPLHF. CDR3 DNA: TGTGCCAGCAGCTTAATGACAGTTAATTCACCCCTCCACTTT.

The rearrangement uses TRBV6-1 and TRBJ2-3; 8 bases are a match to TRBD1. Germline lookup yields CDR1 MNHNS and CDR2 SASEGT. J lost 3 bases, V lost 6 bases, and 11 bases had no gene match. The CDR3 consists of 16 residues. CDR3 residues: CASRETLQGGTDTQYF. The CDR3 DNA reads as TGTGCCAGCAGGGAAACTCTACAGGGGGGTACAGATACGCAGTATTTT.

This sequence joins TRBV4-1 and TRBJ2-1, with 9 bases that match TRBD2. Germline lookup yields CDR1 MGHRA and CDR2 YSYEKL. The ends lost 3 bases at V and 3 bases at J; junction bases unmatched: 15. The CDR3 contains 19 residues. The CDR3 bases are TGCGCCAGCAGCCATGGCGAGCTTTCGCGGGGGGGCTTCTACAATGAGCAGTTCTTC. This sequence encodes CASSHGELSRGGFYNEQFF.

The CDR3: CASTPIFTGKNTEAFF. The CDR3 coding sequence is TGTGCCAGCACCCCCATATTCACAGGGAAGAACACTGAAGCTTTCTTT. The chain has TRBV7-2 and TRBJ1-1; TRBD1 might be the D (6 bases). The CDR3 loop spans 16 amino acids. Germline V gene data show CDR1 as SGHTA and CDR2 as FQGNSA. The germline V and J ends were trimmed by 7 bases and 1 base, with 19 bases remaining between them.

The gene calls are TRBV18 and TRBJ2-7, with D hard to call. The CDR3 length is 14 residues. Germline CDR1 KGHSH, CDR2 LQKENI. V lost 0 bases to trimming and J lost 0 bases, with 6 bases between them. CDR3: CASSPPLSSYEQYF. CDR3 coding DNA: TGTGCCAGCTCACCACCGTTGAGCTCCTACGAGCAGTACTTC.

This rearrangement joins TRBV29-1 to TRBJ2-3, with 7 bases that match TRBD2. The CDR3 contains 14 residues. The germline V gene has CDR1 SQVTM and CDR2 ANQGSEA. The V gene end was trimmed by 2 bases and the J gene end by 2 bases; junction bases not matched to a gene: 4. DNA of the CDR3: TGCAGCGTTGAAAGAGCGGGACTCACAGATACGCAGTATTTT. It encodes CSVERAGLTDTQYF.

The CDR3 DNA reads as TGTGCCAGCAGCTCTGGACAGGGGTATGGCTACACCTTC. Translated: CASSSGQGYGYTF. This chain uses TRBV7-8 with TRBJ1-2; 9 bases are a match to TRBD1. With 4 bases clipped from V and 5 bases from J, the junction kept 2 bases outside the gene matches. The CDR3 runs 13 residues. Looked up from germline, CDR1 is SGHVS and CDR2 is FQNEAQ.

The chain recombines TRBV7-9 with TRBJ1-1, with a weak D call TRBD1 (5 bases). In germline, CDR1 is SEHNR, CDR2 FQNEAQ (reference sequence). V lost 3 bases, J lost 2 bases, and 10 bases lay in between. CDR3 length: 14 residues. The CDR3 spells CASSFSGGNTEAFF. For the CDR3, the DNA is TGTGCCAGCAGCTTTTCCGGGGGAAACACTGAAGCTTTCTTT.

This chain links TRBV7-9 with TRBJ2-5; D may be TRBD2 (6 bases). The CDR3 has 14 residues. Germline values: CDR1 SEHNR, CDR2 FQNEAQ (reference sequence). V lost 3 bases and J lost 1, with 9 bases in between. The CDR3: CASSFRRGQETQYF. The CDR3 nucleotides are TGTGCCAGCAGCTTTAGGAGGGGCCAAGAGACCCAGTACTTC.

The gene calls are TRBV11-3 and TRBJ1-2; D is undetermined. This CDR3 has 15 amino acids. Germline lookup yields CDR1 SGHNT and CDR2 YENEEA. V was cut by 1 base and J by 2 bases, with 11 bases left in between. The CDR3 DNA sequence: TGTGCCAGCAGCTTAGGTGGAGCGGGAAACTATGGCTACACCTTC. Translated: CASSLGGAGNYGYTF. The full variable domain, with the rest looked up from reference TRBV11-3 and TRBJ1-2, is EAGVVQSPRYKIIEKKQPVAFWCNPISGHNTLYWYLQNLGQGPELLIRYENEEAVDDSQLPKDRFSAERLKGVDSTLKIQPAELGDSAVYLCASSLGGAGNYGYTFGSGTRLTVV.

J is TRBJ1-2 and V is TRBV6-5; D is ambiguous. The V end was cut by 7 bases, the J end by 6 bases, with 15 bases between. The length of the CDR3 is 13 residues. Per germline, CDR1 MNHEY and CDR2 SVGAGI. The CDR3 region is CASKNLNDHGYTF. DNA of the CDR3: TGTGCCAGCAAAAATCTGAATGACCATGGCTACACCTTC.

This sequence joins TRBV5-6 and TRBJ2-7; unclear D gene. The CDR3 runs to 11 residues. Germline loops: CDR1 SGHDT, CDR2 YYEEEE. The V gene lost 4 bases and the J gene lost 3 bases, with 5 bases spanning the gap. CDR3 DNA: TGTGCCAGCAGCGTAGGCTACGAGCAGTACTTC. It yields the protein CASSVGYEQYF.